The sample holds a few counts of the clone carrying this T cell receptor (beta chain). cDNA serving as the sequencing template came from extracted, reverse transcribed RNA. Profiling relied on immunoSEQ multiplex PCR, and the TCRdb table lists in-frame clones only, not all of them. The table lists about 150,000 clones, about two thirds of them singletons. The sample comes from a study of CD8+ T cells in alopecia areata. The length of the CDR3 is 13 residues. V trimming: 5 bases; J trimming: 8 bases; junction bases outside the gene matches: 5. Germline CDR1 SEHNR, CDR2 FQNEAQ (reference sequence). Sorting from PBMCs produced CD4+ and CD8+ T cells.

Material: CD8+ T cells sorted from blood. This clonotype originated in a human donor in good health. This chain connects TRBV7-9 to TRBJ2-4; 8 bases fit TRBD1. CDR3 sequence reads: CASSPGQGYIQYF. As DNA, the CDR3 is TGTGCCAGCAGCCCCGGACAGGGCTACATTCAGTACTTC.